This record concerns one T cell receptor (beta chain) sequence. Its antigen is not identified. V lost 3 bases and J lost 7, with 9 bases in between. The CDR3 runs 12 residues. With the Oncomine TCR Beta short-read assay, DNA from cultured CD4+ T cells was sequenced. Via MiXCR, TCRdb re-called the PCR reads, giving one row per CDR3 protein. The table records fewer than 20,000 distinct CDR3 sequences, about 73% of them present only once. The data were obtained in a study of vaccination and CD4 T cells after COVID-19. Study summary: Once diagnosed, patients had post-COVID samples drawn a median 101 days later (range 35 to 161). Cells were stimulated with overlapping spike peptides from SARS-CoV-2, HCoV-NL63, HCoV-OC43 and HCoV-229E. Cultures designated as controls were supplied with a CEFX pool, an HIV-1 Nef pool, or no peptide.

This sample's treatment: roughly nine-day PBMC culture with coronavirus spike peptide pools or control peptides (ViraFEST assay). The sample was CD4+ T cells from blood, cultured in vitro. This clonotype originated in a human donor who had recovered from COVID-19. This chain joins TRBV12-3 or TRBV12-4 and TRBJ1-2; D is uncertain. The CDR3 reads CASSLSVGGYTF. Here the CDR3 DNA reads TGTGCCAGCAGTTTGTCGGTTGGTGGCTACACCTTC.